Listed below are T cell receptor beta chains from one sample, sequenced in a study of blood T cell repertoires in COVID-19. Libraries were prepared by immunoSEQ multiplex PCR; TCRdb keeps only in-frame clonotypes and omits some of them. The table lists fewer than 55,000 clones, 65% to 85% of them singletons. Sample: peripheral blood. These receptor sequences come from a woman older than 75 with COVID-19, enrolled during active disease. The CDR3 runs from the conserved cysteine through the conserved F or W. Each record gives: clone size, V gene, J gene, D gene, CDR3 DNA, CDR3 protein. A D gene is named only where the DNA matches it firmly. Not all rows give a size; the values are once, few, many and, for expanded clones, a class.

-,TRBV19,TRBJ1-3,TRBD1,TGTGCCAGTAGTACGAGGACAGGGTACTCTGGAAACACCATATATTTT,CASSTRTGYSGNTIYF
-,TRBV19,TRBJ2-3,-,TGTGCCAGCGTCGATGCAGGGAAGGATACGCAGTATTTT,CASVDAGKDTQYF
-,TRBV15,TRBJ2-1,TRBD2,TGTGCCACCAGCAGAGATGGAGCGGCTAGCGGGGATGAGCAGTTCTTC,CATSRDGAASGDEQFF
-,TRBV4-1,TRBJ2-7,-,TGCGCCAGCAGCCAAGCTATTGCCCGTTCCGCCGAGCAGTACTTC,CASSQAIARSAEQYF
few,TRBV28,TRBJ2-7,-,TGTGCCAGCAGTTTACTGGGGGGTAACGAGCAGTACTTC,CASSLLGGNEQYF
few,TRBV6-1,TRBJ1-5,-,TGTGCCAGCAGTGGATCAGGGTATGGGAATCAGCCCCAGCATTTT,CASSGSGYGNQPQHF
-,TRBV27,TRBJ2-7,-,TGTGCCAGCAGTTCCCTCATTGGGGGCGGGAGCTACGAGCAGTACTTC,CASSSLIGGGSYEQYF
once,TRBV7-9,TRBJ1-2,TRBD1,TGTGCCAGCAGCTTCGGACAGGGTACTGGCTACACCTTC,CASSFGQGTGYTF
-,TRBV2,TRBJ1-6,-,TGTGCCAGCAGTGAAAGACCACAGGGAATTAATTCACCCCTCCACTTT,CASSERPQGINSPLHF
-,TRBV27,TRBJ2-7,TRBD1,TGTGCCAGCAGGGCTTTGGGACAGGGTTACGAGCAGTACTTC,CASRALGQGYEQYF
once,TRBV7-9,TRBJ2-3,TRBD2,TGTGCCAGCAACCGGCGACTAGCGGGAGGAGATACGCAGTATTTT,CASNRRLAGGDTQYF
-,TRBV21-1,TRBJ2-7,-,TGTGCCAGCAGCGACCGGGACAGGGGCTACGAGCAGTACTTC,CASSDRDRGYEQYF
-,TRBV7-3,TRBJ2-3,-,TGTGCCAGCAGCTTATCGTCTAGTGGCACAGATACGCAGTATTTT,CASSLSSSGTDTQYF
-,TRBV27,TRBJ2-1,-,TGTGCCAGCAGTTCTGGGACACGGATAACCTACAATGAGCAGTTCTTC,CASSSGTRITYNEQFF
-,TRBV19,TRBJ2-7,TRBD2,TGTGCCAGTAGGAGGAGGGCTAGCGGGGCGGAGCAGTACTTC,CASRRRASGAEQYF
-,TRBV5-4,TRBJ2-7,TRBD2,TGTGCCAGCAGCCCGGGACTAGCGGGAGGCACTTTTTCCTACGAGCAGTACTTC,CASSPGLAGGTFSYEQYF
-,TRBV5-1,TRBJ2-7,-,TGCGCCAGCAGCCACCCCGGGACGGGGGTTTACGAGCAGTACTTC,CASSHPGTGVYEQYF
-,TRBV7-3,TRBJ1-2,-,TGTGCCAGCAGCTTAGGGGAGCCTAACTATGGCTACACCTTC,CASSLGEPNYGYTF
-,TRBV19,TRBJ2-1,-,TGTGCCAGTAGTATGTGGCGGAGGGACAATGAGCAGTTCTTC,CASSMWRRDNEQFF
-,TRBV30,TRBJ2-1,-,TGTGCCTGGAGTGTTGTAACAGGGAAGGAGTTCTTC,CAWSVVTGKEFF
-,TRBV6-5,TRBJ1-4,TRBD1,TGTGCCAGCAGTCCGGGACAGGGAGGTGAAAAACTGTTTTTT,CASSPGQGGEKLFF
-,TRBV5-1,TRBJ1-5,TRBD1,TGCGCCAGCAGCCGGACAGGGGGGGATCAGCCCCAGCATTTT,CASSRTGGDQPQHF
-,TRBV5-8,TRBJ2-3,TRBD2,TGTGCCAGCAGCTTGGTTCTAGCGGGATTTACTAGCACAGATACGCAGTATTTT,CASSLVLAGFTSTDTQYF
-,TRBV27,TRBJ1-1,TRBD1,TGTGCCAGCAGTTTACAGGGGGTGACGACTGAAGCTTTCTTT,CASSLQGVTTEAFF
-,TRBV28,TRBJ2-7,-,TGTGCCAGCACCCGGACAGAAGCCTACGAGCAGTACTTC,CASTRTEAYEQYF
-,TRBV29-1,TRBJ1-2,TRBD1,TGCAGCGTTGAGGTGACAGGGTACAACTATGGCTACACCTTC,CSVEVTGYNYGYTF
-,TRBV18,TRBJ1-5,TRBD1,TGTGCCAGCCACTCCGGGACAGGGATTAATCAGCCCCAGCATTTT,CASHSGTGINQPQHF
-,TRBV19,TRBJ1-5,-,TGTGCCAGTAGTATAGGTAGAAATCAGCCCCAGCATTTT,CASSIGRNQPQHF
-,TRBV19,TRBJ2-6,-,TGTGCCAGTAGTTCCCGGGCTGGGGCCAACGTCCTGACTTTC,CASSSRAGANVLTF
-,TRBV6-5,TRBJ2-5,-,TGTGCCAGCAGGGACTTACCCCAAGAGACCCAGTACTTC,CASRDLPQETQYF
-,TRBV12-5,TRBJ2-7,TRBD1,TGTGCTAGTGGGACTGACAGGGGTGCGTACGAGCAGTACTTC,CASGTDRGAYEQYF
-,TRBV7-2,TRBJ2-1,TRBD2,TGTGCCAGCAGCTTAGCCCTAGCGGGAGCTGGTGAGCAGTTCTTC,CASSLALAGAGEQFF
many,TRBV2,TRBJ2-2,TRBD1,TGTGCCAAAGACAGGGCGAACACCGGGGAGCTGTTTTTT,CAKDRANTGELFF
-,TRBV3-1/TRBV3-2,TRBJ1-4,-,TGTGCCAGCAGCCAACCCGGGGGTCGTGGGAATGAAAAACTGTTTTTT,CASSQPGGRGNEKLFF
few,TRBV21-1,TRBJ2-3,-,TGTGCCAGCAGCAAAGCTACAGGTCGAGGAGATACGCAGTATTTT,CASSKATGRGDTQYF
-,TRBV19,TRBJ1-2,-,TGTGCCAGTAGTATGACCGGGATAACGGGTGGCTACACCTTC,CASSMTGITGGYTF